This TCR beta chain was sequenced in a study of vaccination effects on CD4 cells after COVID-19. Prior to sequencing, the ViraFEST assay stimulated PBMC with viral peptide pools, which expanded the antigen-specific CD4+ T cells. The culture ran for around 10 days before CD4+ T cells were isolated. Vaccinated participants had no history of SARS-CoV-2 infection and tested negative for nucleocapsid antibodies. Per germline, CDR1 SGHRS and CDR2 YFSETQ. CDR3 length: 15 amino acids. Germline trimming cut 4 bases from V and 4 bases from J; bases unmatched to any gene: 3. For this clone: Its antigen is unknown.

Only in-frame clones appear in the TCRdb table, and some are missing; sequencing was by immunoSEQ multiplex PCR. The profile shows approximately 23,000 clones, roughly two thirds of them singletons. The receptor was isolated from a human donor who received a COVID-19 vaccine. The chain couples TRBV5-1 to TRBJ2-7; 15 nucleotides match TRBD2. The starting material was CD4+ T cells from PBMCs cultured with HCoV-NL63 spike peptides, obtained before COVID-19 vaccination. Here the CDR3 reads CASSQGLAGGYEQYF. For the CDR3, the DNA is TGCGCCAGCAGCCAGGGACTAGCGGGGGGTTACGAGCAGTACTTC.